The entry below describes one TCR beta chain. What it binds is not known. The data were obtained in a study of T cell responses to AZD1222 COVID-19 vaccine. Points from the study as a whole: Repertoire sampling happened only post peak T cell response.

TCRdb's table, derived via immunoSEQ multiplex PCR, lists solely in-frame clones and lacks some. Of more than 80,000 clones detected, around nine tenths appear once; the ten largest clones hold about 3%. Losses at the gene ends were 2 bases for V and 5 bases for J; bases not matched to a gene: 6. Germline CDR1 SGHAT, CDR2 FQNNGV. This CDR3 has 15 residues. The clonotype was recovered from an adult who received the AZD1222 COVID-19 vaccine. Material: peripheral blood, obtained 28 days after the second AZD1222 dose. This chain uses TRBV11-2 with TRBJ1-5; 7 bases match TRBD1. This CDR3 reads CASSLHRGRDQPQHF. CDR3 DNA: TGTGCCAGCAGCTTACACAGGGGTAGGGATCAGCCCCAGCATTTT.